The entry that follows covers one T cell receptor beta chain sequence. The antigen is unknown. These data belong to a study of shared clonotypes between healthy human individuals. Study-level points and caveats: What rarefaction showed was incomplete sorted-subset sequencing despite large depth. Generation probabilities of non-shared clonotypes were lower (relative to those shared by all four donors).

The genomic DNA of each subset was split evenly across several immunoSEQ plates. Profiling relied on immunoSEQ multiplex PCR, and the TCRdb table lists in-frame clones only, not all of them. This sample has some 2.4 million clones, with over 85% found just once. Germline CDR1 and CDR2: MNHNY and SVGAGI (reference sequence). Trimming took off 2 bases at V and 8 bases at J, with 12 bases between the two ends. The CDR3 runs 13 residues. The TCR comes from a man between 18 and 29 years old in good health. Some clones in this sample may be carry-over from other donors' samples. Input material: naive CD4+ T cells from PBMCs. Subset meaning: CD45RA+ positively selected. The V gene is TRBV6-6, the J gene TRBJ1-1; D unresolved. The CDR3 sequence: CASSYQDRGEAFF. DNA of the CDR3: TGTGCCAGCAGTTACCAAGACCGAGGAGAAGCTTTCTTT.